This record concerns one TCR beta chain sequence. The data were obtained in a study of CD8 T cells in Susac syndrome. RNA amounts of about 0.45 to 1 ug underwent reverse transcription with random hexamers. Amplification of TCR beta CDR3 across 54 Vbeta and 13 Jbeta was performed with immunoSEQ multiplex PCR. TCRdb fed the immunoSEQ multiplex PCR reads into MiXCR, producing one record per CDR3 protein. The table has approximately 210,000 distinct CDR3 sequences, 95% seen once; the top ten hold roughly 0.09%. With 2 bases clipped from V and 2 bases from J, the junction kept 11 bases outside the gene matches. The V gene's germline CDR1 is GTSNPN and CDR2 SVGIG (reference sequence). The CDR3 length is 17 residues.

This TCR was recovered from a human donor with multiple sclerosis. The V call is TRBV30, the J call TRBJ1-1; the match to TRBD1 covers 10 bases. The sequenced sample was CD4+ T cells from PBMCs. The DNA of the CDR3 is TGTGCCTGGAGTCGCACCGGGACAGGGGTTTCCAACACTGAAGCTTTCTTT. Translated: CAWSRTGTGVSNTEAFF.